The 10 T cell receptor beta chains given below trace back to one sample, sequenced in a study of neurological immune-mediated disorders. TCRdb re-called the 5' RACE reads with MiXCR, one entry per CDR3 protein. The table shows roughly 100,000 distinct CDR3 sequences, with 3% to 4.5% occurring only once. The sample consisted of PBMCs. The source of these receptors is a woman aged 18-29 years with multiple sclerosis.

This clonotype was recorded many times. V gene TRBV7-9 combines with J gene TRBJ1-1; D perhaps matches TRBD1 (5 bases). This CDR3 comprises 15 residues. Germline lookup yields CDR1 SEHNR and CDR2 FQNEAQ (reference sequence). Trimming removed 2 bases from V and 3 bases from J, with 13 bases in between. In DNA, the CDR3 is TGTGCCAGCAGCTTATCGCGGGCGGGGGACACTGAAGCTTTCTTT. This codes for CASSLSRAGDTEAFF.

This clonotype was recorded at least ten times. The chain uses TRBV7-2 and TRBJ2-4; 8 bases map to TRBD2. CDR3 length: 13 amino acids. Unmatched junction bases numbered 0, after V lost 3 bases and J lost 5 bases. Germline CDR1 and CDR2: SGHTA and FQGNSA. In nucleotides, the CDR3 is TGTGCCAGCAGCTTTAGCGGGGAAAACATTCAGTACTTC. Protein product: CASSFSGENIQYF.

There are many counts of this clonotype. J is TRBJ2-2 and V is TRBV20-1; no definite D call. Trimming left V 0 bases short and J 4 bases short, with 9 bases between. CDR3 size: 14 residues. Looked up from germline, CDR1 is DFQATT and CDR2 is SNEGSKA (reference sequence). This CDR3 reads CSAREGLGTGELFF. In nucleotides, the CDR3 is TGCAGTGCTAGAGAGGGATTGGGCACCGGGGAGCTGTTTTTT.

At least ten counts were recorded for this clonotype. V is TRBV3-1 and J is TRBJ2-3; tentatively, D is TRBD1 (5 bases). Trimming removed 1 base from V and 9 bases from J, with 14 bases in between. Germline lookup yields CDR1 LGHDT and CDR2 YNNKEL (reference sequence). CDR3 length: 14 amino acids. The CDR3 reads CASSQGDSQATQYF. DNA of the CDR3: TGTGCCAGCAGCCAAGGCGACAGCCAGGCAACGCAGTATTTT.

Many counts were recorded for this clonotype. The J gene is TRBJ2-4, the V gene TRBV4-1; D call uncertain. The CDR3 spans 16 residues. Germline loops: CDR1 MGHRA, CDR2 YSYEKL. V gave up 1 base and J gave up 0 bases, with 10 bases separating them. The CDR3 nucleotides read TGCGCCAGCAGCCAAGGCGGATCCGTAGCCAAAAACATTCAGTACTTC. Translation: CASSQGGSVAKNIQYF.

Points on this clonotype: A much larger clonotype is one base distant, so this may be a read error. The gene calls are TRBV5-1 and TRBJ2-7, with 7 positions matching TRBD2. The CDR3 contains 16 residues. J was trimmed by 4 bases and V by 0 bases; bases with no gene match: 10. From germline, CDR1 is SGHRS and CDR2 YFSETQ. In nucleotides, the CDR3 is TGCGCCAGCAGCTTGGCCCCTAGCGGCTCTAATTACGAGCAGTACTTC. Its translation: CASSLAPSGSNYEQYF.

This clonotype was detected ten times or more. V and J are TRBV7-3 and TRBJ2-1, with 8 nucleotides matching TRBD2. The ends lost 8 bases at V and 5 bases at J; junction bases unmatched: 5. The CDR3 contains 13 residues. Per the germline V gene, CDR1 is SGHTA and CDR2 is FQGTGA. The CDR3: CASGLLADNEQFF. CDR3 DNA: TGTGCCAGCGGGCTACTAGCGGACAATGAGCAGTTCTTC.

This clonotype has a handful of counts. The chain joins TRBV30 to TRBJ2-3; the D gene is possibly TRBD2 (5 bases). The V end lost 1 base, the J end lost 2 bases, and 19 bases lay between the germline ends. The CDR3 has 17 residues. Germline CDR1 GTSNPN, CDR2 SVGIG (reference sequence). The CDR3 here is CAWSEARVALATDTQYF. The CDR3 nucleotides are TGTGCCTGGAGTGAAGCAAGGGTAGCGCTAGCCACAGATACGCAGTATTTT.

This clonotype was recorded many times. The V and J genes are TRBV5-5 and TRBJ1-1, with a weak D call TRBD1 (5 bases). V was clipped by 4 bases and J by 5 bases, with 24 bases between them. The V gene's germline CDR1 is SGHKS and CDR2 YYEKEE (reference sequence). The CDR3 loop spans 17 amino acids. The CDR3 sequence is CASSAALQGYRYTEAFF. In DNA form, the CDR3 reads TGTGCCAGCAGCGCGGCCCTTCAGGGTTATCGGTATACTGAAGCTTTCTTT. The full variable domain, rest sourced from reference TRBV5-5 and TRBJ1-1, is DAGVTQSPTHLIKTRGQQVTLRCSPISGHKSVSWYQQVLGQGPQFIFQYYEKEERGRGNFPDRFSARQFPNYSSELNVNALLLGDSALYLCASSAALQGYRYTEAFFGQGTRLTVV.

There are many counts of this clonotype. The J gene is TRBJ1-2, the V gene TRBV7-6; 7 nucleotides line up with TRBD1. Germline V gives CDR1 SGHVS, CDR2 FNYEAQ. CDR3 length: 15 residues. V lost 2 bases to trimming and J lost 6 bases; unmatched junction nucleotides: 9. Written as DNA, the CDR3 is TGTGCCAGCAGCTTAACGGTGACAGGGCGGGATGGCTACACCTTC. It specifies CASSLTVTGRDGYTF.